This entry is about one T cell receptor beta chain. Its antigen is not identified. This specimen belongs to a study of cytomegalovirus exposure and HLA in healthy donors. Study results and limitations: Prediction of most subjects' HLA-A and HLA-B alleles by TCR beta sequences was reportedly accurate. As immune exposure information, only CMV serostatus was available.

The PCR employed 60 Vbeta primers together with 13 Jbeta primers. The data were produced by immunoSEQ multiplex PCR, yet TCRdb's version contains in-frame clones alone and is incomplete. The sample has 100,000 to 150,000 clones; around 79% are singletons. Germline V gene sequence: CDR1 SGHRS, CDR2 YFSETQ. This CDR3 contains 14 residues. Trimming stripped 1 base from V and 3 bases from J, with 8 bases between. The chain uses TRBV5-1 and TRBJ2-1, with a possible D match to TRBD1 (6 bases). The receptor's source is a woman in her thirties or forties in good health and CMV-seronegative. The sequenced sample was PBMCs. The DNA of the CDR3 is TGCGCCAGCAGCTTGACAGGGATCTACAATGAGCAGTTCTTC. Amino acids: CASSLTGIYNEQFF.